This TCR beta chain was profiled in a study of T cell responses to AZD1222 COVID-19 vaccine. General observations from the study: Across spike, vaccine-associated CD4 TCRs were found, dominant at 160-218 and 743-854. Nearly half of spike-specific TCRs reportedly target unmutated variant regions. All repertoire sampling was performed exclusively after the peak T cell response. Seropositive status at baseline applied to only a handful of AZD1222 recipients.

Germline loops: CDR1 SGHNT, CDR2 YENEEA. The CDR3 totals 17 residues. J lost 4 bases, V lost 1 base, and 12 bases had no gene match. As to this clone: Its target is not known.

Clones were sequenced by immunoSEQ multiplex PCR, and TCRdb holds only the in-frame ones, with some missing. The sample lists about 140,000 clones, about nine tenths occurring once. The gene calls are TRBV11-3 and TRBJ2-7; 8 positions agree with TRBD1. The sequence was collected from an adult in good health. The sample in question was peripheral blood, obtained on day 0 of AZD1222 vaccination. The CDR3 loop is CASSLASGQGRGYEQYF. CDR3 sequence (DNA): TGTGCCAGCAGCTTAGCGTCAGGACAGGGTAGGGGGTACGAGCAGTACTTC.